This section outlines one TCR beta chain sequence together with its context. Its antigen is unknown. This specimen belongs to a study of T cell responses to AZD1222 COVID-19 vaccine. Broader study findings: Possibly, clonal diversity was underestimated; donors were largely white British and included more females.

TCRdb's copy holds only in-frame clones and misses some; the assay was immunoSEQ multiplex PCR. The data contain more than 100,000 clones, roughly 90% of them singletons. Germline loops: CDR1 SQVTM, CDR2 ANQGSEA. This CDR3 spans 14 amino acids. Trimming took off 4 bases at V and 1 base at J, with 12 bases between the two ends. The chain has TRBV29-1 and TRBJ2-3; D call uncertain. The receptor's source is an adult in good health. The starting material was peripheral blood, obtained on day 0 of AZD1222 vaccination. CDR3 sequence: CSVGGGRGTDTQYF. The CDR3 DNA sequence: TGCAGCGTTGGGGGTGGTAGGGGCACAGATACGCAGTATTTT.